This TCR beta chain was sequenced for a study of shared clonotypes between healthy human individuals. Study-wide findings and caveats: With few donors, the genetic and exposure-history diversity represented was limited.

Using immunoSEQ multiplex PCR, the repertoire was profiled, and TCRdb retains in-frame clones only, with some absent. The table lists about 300,000 clones, approximately 74% of them singletons. About this clone: Its antigen is undetermined.

CDR3 length equals 13 residues. V was pared by 1 base and J by 5 bases, with 11 bases between. The V gene's germline CDR1 is GTSNPN and CDR2 SVGIG (reference sequence). This receptor was taken from a young man in good health. This chain uses TRBV30 with TRBJ1-1, with D possibly being TRBD1 (5 bases). The sequencing sample was made of memory CD4+ T cells sorted from blood. As to subset: CD45RA-negative fraction. The CDR3 DNA reads as TGTGCCTGGAGTGCCGCCGGGGGTACTGAAGCTTTCTTT. It encodes CAWSAAGGTEAFF.